The 21 T cell receptor beta chains given below trace back to one sample, sequenced in a study of radiotherapy plus CTLA-4 blockade in lung cancer (dated by TCRdb to the late 2010s). Library generation was performed with the immunoSEQ multiplex PCR assay. In its TCRdb copy, this immuneACCESS table keeps in-frame sequences only and misses some clones. Where compared with another copy, unresolved V genes explain less than half of these, and the others have no known cause. The sample table holds some 48,000 clones, of which 86% were seen once. Around a sixth of the sample comes from the top ten. The sequenced sample was peripheral blood, obtained from a patient treated with radiotherapy plus ipilimumab. Every receptor here comes from a human donor with non-small cell lung cancer that progressed on radiotherapy plus ipilimumab. Some clones in this sample may be carry-over from other donors' samples.

This chain uses TRBV9 with TRBJ2-1; D may be TRBD1 (6 bases). CDR3 length equals 14 residues. V gave up 7 bases and J gave up 1 base, with 12 bases separating them. Germline V gene lookup returns CDR1 SGDLS and CDR2 YYNGEE. CDR3 sequence: CASQPGDSYNEQFF. The CDR3 DNA follows: TGTGCCAGCCAGCCAGGGGATTCCTACAATGAGCAGTTCTTC.

V usage is TRBV6-1 and J usage is TRBJ2-7; 7 bases align to TRBD1. V lost 1 base, J lost 0 bases, and 3 bases stayed unmatched. CDR1 MNHNS and CDR2 SASEGT come from the germline V gene. The CDR3 is 15 residues long. The CDR3 spells CASSEGGQTSYEQYF. CDR3 nucleotide sequence: TGTGCCAGCAGTGAAGGGGGACAGACCTCCTACGAGCAGTACTTC.

This chain connects TRBV19 to TRBJ2-7; 11 nucleotides line up with TRBD1. The CDR3 covers 15 residues. CDR1 and CDR2 from the germline V gene are LNHDA and SQIVND (reference sequence). V trimming: 8 bases; J trimming: 5 bases; junction bases outside the gene matches: 11. The DNA for the CDR3 is TGTGCCAGTTCCACCAGGAGGACAGGGGGCGACGAGCAGTACTTC. Protein sequence: CASSTRRTGGDEQYF. Combining the CDR3 with reference TRBV19 and TRBJ2-7 gives the whole variable domain DGGITQSPKYLFRKEGQNVTLSCEQNLNHDAMYWYRQDPGQGLRLIYYSQIVNDFQKGDIAEGYSVSREKKESFPLTVTSAQKNPTAFYLCASSTRRTGGDEQYFGPGTRLTVT.

The chain is built from TRBV11-1 and TRBJ2-5; 11 bases are a match to TRBD1. V shed 5 bases, J shed 11 bases, and the junction held 10 bases outside the gene matches. The CDR3 consists of 14 residues. Germline values: CDR1 SGHAT, CDR2 FQDESV (reference sequence). The CDR3 loop reads CASSLDRGLQEQYF. The CDR3 nucleotides read TGTGCCAGCAGCCTGGACAGGGGGCTTCAAGAGCAGTACTTC.

V usage is TRBV2 and J usage is TRBJ2-7, with 8 bases fitting TRBD1. Germline assignment: CDR1 SNHLY and CDR2 FYNNEI. This CDR3 spans 15 amino acids. Trimming cost V 7 bases and J 3 bases; bases outside gene matches: 11. The CDR3 nucleotides are TGTGCCAGCATGGGACCGACAGGGGAGGTCTACGAGCAGTACTTC. Translating gives CASMGPTGEVYEQYF.

The CDR3 protein is CASSPYQTSQRFVGYF. DNA of the CDR3: TGTGCCAGCAGTCCTTACCAGACTAGCCAACGATTCGTAGGGTACTTC. The rearrangement joins TRBV28 to TRBJ2-7, with TRBD2 matching 7 bases. Per germline, CDR1 MDHEN and CDR2 SYDVKM. CDR3 size: 16 residues. The ends lost 5 bases at V and 12 bases at J; junction bases unmatched: 22. Complete variable domain (other parts from reference TRBV28 and TRBJ2-7): DVKVTQSSRYLVKRTGEKVFLECVQDMDHENMFWYRQDPGLGLRLIYFSYDVKMKEKGDIPEGYSVSREKKERFSLILESASTNQTSMYLCASSPYQTSQRFVGYFGPGTRLTVT.

The chain uses TRBV11-3 and TRBJ1-1; D perhaps matches TRBD1 (5 bases). This CDR3 region has 13 residues. In germline, CDR1 is SGHNT, CDR2 YENEEA. V lost 4 bases, J lost 1 base, and 7 bases lay in between. The CDR3 sequence is CASSWQGNTEAFF. The CDR3 DNA is TGTGCCAGCAGCTGGCAGGGGAACACTGAAGCTTTCTTT.

This clone occurred once. The chain links TRBV2 to TRBJ2-7; 9 nucleotides line up with TRBD2. The CDR3 spans 16 residues. Trimming cost V 4 bases and J 0 bases; bases outside gene matches: 7. Looked up from germline, CDR1 is SNHLY and CDR2 is FYNNEI. The CDR3 coding sequence is TGTGCCAGCAGTGTCCAGCGGGGGGTTTCCTCCTACGAGCAGTACTTC. Translated, it gives CASSVQRGVSSYEQYF.

The chain employs TRBV27 and TRBJ1-5; 7 nucleotides line up with TRBD1. CDR3 size: 15 residues. CDR1 is MNHEY, CDR2 SMNVEV, per germline (reference sequence). V gave up 4 bases and J gave up 2 bases; unmatched junction bases: 5. CDR3 sequence: CASSSSGTGNQPQHF. For the CDR3, the DNA is TGTGCCAGCAGTTCCTCCGGGACAGGCAATCAGCCCCAGCATTTT.

The chain joins TRBV6-4 to TRBJ2-1, with D perhaps TRBD2 (5 bases). The CDR3 extends over 15 amino acids. Germline CDR1 reads MRHNA; CDR2 reads SNTAGT. Trimming left V 2 bases short and J 5 bases short, with 13 bases between. The CDR3 sequence: CASSDGGSGDNEQFF. The CDR3 bases are TGTGCCAGCAGTGACGGTGGGAGTGGGGACAATGAGCAGTTCTTC.

V is TRBV28 and J is TRBJ2-2; 10 bases line up with TRBD2. Germline V gives CDR1 MDHEN, CDR2 SYDVKM. V lost 5 bases, J lost 8 bases, and 11 bases stayed unmatched. The CDR3 spans 16 residues. The CDR3: CASSTHSGRNKGELFF. CDR3 nucleotides: TGTGCCAGCAGTACCCATAGCGGGAGGAACAAGGGGGAGCTGTTTTTT.

The gene calls are TRBV11-2 and TRBJ2-5, with 7 bases that match TRBD2. CDR3 length: 15 residues. Germline-derived CDR1 and CDR2 are SGHAT and FQNNGV. The J segment lost 5 bases and the V segment lost 2 bases, leaving 8 bases of the junction unmatched. The CDR3 loop is CASSLRSSGAETQYF. The CDR3 DNA reads TGTGCCAGCAGCTTACGGTCGAGCGGGGCCGAGACCCAGTACTTC.

The gene calls are TRBV29-1 and TRBJ1-2, with D hard to call. The CDR3 extends over 11 amino acids. V was cut by 5 bases and J by 1 base, with 5 bases left in between. Per germline, CDR1 SQVTM and CDR2 ANQGSEA. CDR3 nucleotide sequence: TGCAGCGTTCGGTATAACTATGGCTACACCTTC. This translates into CSVRYNYGYTF.

Regarding this clone: Relative to the germline gene, one junction end is altered; a read error may explain this. The chain links TRBV7-2 to TRBJ1-2; weak D call: TRBD1 (6 bases). The CDR3 is 13 amino acids. Germline-derived CDR1 and CDR2 are SGHTA and FQGNSA. CDR3 loop: CASLEGQGLDLLF. The CDR3 coding sequence is TGTGCCAGCTTAGAAGGGCAGGGGCTCGATCTACTCTTC.

This clone was counted only a few times. The V and J genes are TRBV29-1 and TRBJ2-3, with 9 bases that match TRBD2. V lost 2 bases to trimming and J lost 4 bases; unmatched junction nucleotides: 7. The CDR3 is 15 amino acids. Germline V lookup: CDR1 SQVTM, CDR2 ANQGSEA. CDR3 DNA sequence: TGCAGCGTTGAATCGATAGCGGGGGTGGCAGATACGCAGTATTTT. Encoded protein: CSVESIAGVADTQYF.

This clone came up a few times. No conserved phenylalanine or tryptophan is present at the end of the CDR3, so a read error is the likely explanation. No DNA is shown, since the ends of the CDR3 on it are uncertain; the CDR3 is the one TCRdb lists. This chain connects TRBV6-1 to TRBJ1-1; the D call of TRBD1 is as the table states it, not checked on the DNA. From its first to its last residue, the CDR3 has 10 amino acids. CDR1 is MNHNS, CDR2 SASEGT, per germline. The CDR3 protein is CASSDSGTPL.

This rearrangement joins TRBV2 to TRBJ2-7, with 7 bases aligning to TRBD1. The V gene's germline CDR1 is SNHLY and CDR2 FYNNEI. The ends lost 7 bases at V and 3 bases at J; junction bases unmatched: 6. This CDR3 region has 13 residues. The CDR3, as DNA: TGTGCCAGCAAAGGGCAGGGGGACTACGAGCAGTACTTC. Amino acids: CASKGQGDYEQYF.

The genes are TRBV12-5 and TRBJ2-7; the D is unclear. V gave up 1 base and J gave up 4 bases, with 8 bases separating them. The germline CDR1 and CDR2 sequences are LGHNT and FRNRAP. CDR3 length: 13 residues. The CDR3 is CASGLDPQYEQYF. For the CDR3, the DNA is TGTGCTAGTGGTTTGGATCCCCAATACGAGCAGTACTTC.

V gene TRBV28 combines with J gene TRBJ2-1; 13 nucleotides line up with TRBD2. Germline-derived CDR1 and CDR2 are MDHEN and SYDVKM. The CDR3 has 15 amino acids. V was clipped by 5 bases and J by 5 bases; unmatched bases: 3. The CDR3 region is CASSLGLAGNNEQFF. CDR3 DNA sequence: TGTGCCAGCAGTCTGGGACTAGCGGGAAACAATGAGCAGTTCTTC.

The rearrangement joins TRBV7-8 to TRBJ2-3; the D is unclear. The CDR3 spans 11 residues. Per germline, CDR1 SGHVS and CDR2 FQNEAQ. V was clipped by 5 bases and J by 3 bases, with 3 bases between them. In DNA, the CDR3 is TGTGCCAGCAGCCGTACAGATACGCAGTATTTT. Amino acids: CASSRTDTQYF.

The chain couples TRBV10-3 to TRBJ2-3, with 12 bases that match TRBD2. V lost 7 bases and J lost 2; bases outside the gene matches: 4. The germline V gene has CDR1 ENHRY and CDR2 SYGVKD. There are 15 residues in the CDR3. Written as DNA, the CDR3 is TGTGCCATCACTGGGACTAGCGGGTTCACAGATACGCAGTATTTT. It yields the protein CAITGTSGFTDTQYF.